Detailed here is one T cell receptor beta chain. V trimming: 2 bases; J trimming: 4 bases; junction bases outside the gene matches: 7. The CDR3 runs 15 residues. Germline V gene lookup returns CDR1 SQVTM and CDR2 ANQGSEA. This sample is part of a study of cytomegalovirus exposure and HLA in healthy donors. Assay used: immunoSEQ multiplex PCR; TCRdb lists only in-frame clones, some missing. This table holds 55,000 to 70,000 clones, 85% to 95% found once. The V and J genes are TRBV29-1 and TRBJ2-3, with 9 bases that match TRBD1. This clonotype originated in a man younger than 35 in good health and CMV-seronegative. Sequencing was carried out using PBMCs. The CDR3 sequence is CSVEKGQGSADTQYF. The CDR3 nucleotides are TGCAGCGTTGAAAAGGGACAGGGAAGTGCAGATACGCAGTATTTT.